These T cell receptor beta chains were read from a single sample in a study of regulatory T cells in long-lasting Graves disease. In TCRdb, the multiplex PCR reads were re-called with MiXCR into one record per CDR3 protein. This table holds around 250,000 distinct CDR3 sequences, 15% to 20% found once. This sample comprised peripheral blood mononuclear cells (PBMCs), obtained at new diagnosis, from a patient treated with antithyroid drugs. These receptor sequences come from a female donor with Graves disease. Both conserved end residues are part of each CDR3. D genes are given only for firm matches. Clone sizes are given selectively: once, few, many, or a class where the clone is expanded.

v_call,d_call,clone_size,j_call,cdr3_nt,cdr3_aa
TRBV6-5,-,once,TRBJ1-1,TGTGCCAGCAGTTACTCTCAAACAGGGCTACGGACTGAAGCTTTCTTT,CASSYSQTGLRTEAFF
TRBV25-1,TRBD1,many,TRBJ2-5,TGTGCCAGCAGTAATGACAGGGTCGGAGAAGAGACCCAGTACTTC,CASSNDRVGEETQYF
TRBV3-1,-,many,TRBJ2-3,TGTGCCAGCAGCCAAGGCGGAGATACGCAGTATTTT,CASSQGGDTQYF
TRBV7-7,-,-,TRBJ2-5,TGTGCTAGCAGCTTAGTGGCAGGATCAGAGACCCAGTACTTC,CASSLVAGSETQYF
TRBV27,TRBD1,many,TRBJ2-5,TGTGCCAGCAGTGTGACAGGGGGATTAGAGACCCAGTACTTC,CASSVTGGLETQYF
TRBV3-1,-,many,TRBJ2-2,TGTGCCAGCAGCCAACCCCGGGATCCCGGGGAGCTGTTTTTT,CASSQPRDPGELFF
TRBV18,-,many,TRBJ2-7,TGTGCCAGCTCATCTTACTCGACCTACGAGCAGTACTTC,CASSSYSTYEQYF
TRBV3-1,TRBD1,-,TRBJ1-5,TGTGCCAGCAGCCAACGGACAGGGGCAGGGCAGCCCCAGCATTTT,CASSQRTGAGQPQHF
TRBV4-2,-,-,TRBJ2-4,TGTGCCAGCAGCCAAGATCGGGAGCTAGCCCCAATCTTC,CASSQDRELAPIF
TRBV12-5,TRBD1,many,TRBJ2-1,TGTGCTAGTGCCCCCGGGACAGGGACGGATGAGCAGTTCTTC,CASAPGTGTDEQFF
TRBV3-1,TRBD1,many,TRBJ1-1,TGTGCCAGCAGGGGACAGCGTGAAGCTTTCTTT,CASRGQREAFF
TRBV4-2,-,many,TRBJ1-1,TGTGCCAGCAGCCGGACTGGACAGAACACTGAAGCTTTCTTT,CASSRTGQNTEAFF
TRBV5-6,-,many,TRBJ2-7,TGTGCCAGCAGCTTGCGGCCGGACTACGAGCAGTACTTC,CASSLRPDYEQYF
TRBV7-3,-,-,TRBJ1-1,TGTGCCAGCAGCTTGACGGGTTTTAGCACTGAAGCTTTCTTT,CASSLTGFSTEAFF
TRBV7-2,-,many,TRBJ2-7,TGTGCCAGCAGCTTACTAGCAACCTACGAGCAGTACTTC,CASSLLATYEQYF
TRBV19,-,few,TRBJ1-2,TGTGCCAGTGCAGCTAACTATGGCTACACCTTC,CASAANYGYTF
TRBV25-1,TRBD2,many,TRBJ2-7,TGTGCCAGCAGTGATAGTGGCGGGAGGTTCGAGCAGTACTTC,CASSDSGGRFEQYF
TRBV6-2/TRBV6-3,TRBD1,once,TRBJ2-5,TGTGCCAGCAGTCCAAGACAGGGGGCGAGCGTAGAGACCCAGTACTTC,CASSPRQGASVETQYF
TRBV6-2/TRBV6-3,TRBD1,many,TRBJ1-5,TGTGCCAGCAGTCCCGGGACAGGGGCCAATCAGCCCCAGCATTTT,CASSPGTGANQPQHF
TRBV2,-,many,TRBJ2-6,TGTGCCAGCAGTGGATACGGGTCCGGGGCCAACGTCCTGACTTTC,CASSGYGSGANVLTF
TRBV6-1,-,many,TRBJ2-7,TGTGCCAGCAGGAGGGACTGGCGTACCTACGAGCAGTACTTC,CASRRDWRTYEQYF
TRBV3-1,-,-,TRBJ2-2,TGTGCCAGCAGCCAAGACTTTAGCGGCATGAACACCGGGGAGCTGTTTTTT,CASSQDFSGMNTGELFF
TRBV14,-,many,TRBJ1-3,TGTGCCAGCAGCCAAGTTCCGAACACCATATATTTT,CASSQVPNTIYF
TRBV3-1,-,many,TRBJ1-6,TGTGCCAGCAGCCGTGGAGTCTTGAGCTCCTATAATTCACCCCTCCACTTT,CASSRGVLSSYNSPLHF
TRBV6-1,-,many,TRBJ2-2,TGTGCCAGCAGTGATAGGACCGGGGAGCTGTTTTTT,CASSDRTGELFF
TRBV6-1,-,many,TRBJ2-1,TGTGCCAGCAGGACACAGGGCTCAGAAGACGAGCAGTTCTTC,CASRTQGSEDEQFF
TRBV7-3,-,many,TRBJ2-3,TGTGCCAGCAGCTTAATCCCGGGGTTTCCAGATACGCAGTATTTT,CASSLIPGFPDTQYF
TRBV6-1,-,many,TRBJ1-2,TGTGCCAGCAGTGAATTCCCCGTCGATTTGGGGGGGGGCTACACCTTC,CASSEFPVDLGGGYTF
TRBV6-1,TRBD1,many,TRBJ1-5,TGTGCCACCCGGGACAGGGGGCTTCAGCCCCAGCATTTT,CATRDRGLQPQHF
TRBV6-2/TRBV6-3,TRBD2,few,TRBJ2-1,TGTGCCAGCAGTTATGTGGCGGGAGTTATCAATGAGCAGTTCTTC,CASSYVAGVINEQFF
TRBV4-3,-,-,TRBJ1-1,TGCGCCAGCAGCCAAGGTAGCAAGATCATGAACACTGAAGCTTTCTTT,CASSQGSKIMNTEAFF
TRBV9,-,few,TRBJ2-2,TGTGCCAGCAGCGTAACGACGGGAAACACCGGGGAGCTGTTTTTT,CASSVTTGNTGELFF